Sequencing of this T cell receptor (beta chain) was carried out in a study of beta chain features in type 1 diabetes. Study-wide points: Overrepresentation of cells with high TCR expression could result from cDNA sequencing. Junctions at VDJ sites from type 1 diabetes patients had fewer insertions and more deletions. Among patients with Type 1 diabetes, TCRB CDR3s were moderately but significantly shorter in every one of the four CD4+ subsets.

The authors sorted CD4+ naive, central memory, regulatory and stem cell-like memory cells via CD45RO/CCR7/CD25/CD127/CD95/CD27. All sorted populations exceeded 95% purity. TCRB transcripts that were expressed got sequenced, as all of the isolated RNA had been reverse transcribed. Some clones are missing from TCRdb's copy, which holds only in-frame ones; the method was immunoSEQ multiplex PCR. Of about 160,000 clones in the sample, roughly 8% were seen once. After removal of 8 bases from V and 5 bases from J, the junction contained 0 bases not matched to a gene. There are 13 residues in the CDR3. Germline CDR1 reads MDHEN; CDR2 reads SYDVKM. This clone was detected a few times. Its antigen is not known.

The rearrangement uses TRBV28 and TRBJ2-5, with 15 bases fitting TRBD2. Sequenced material: central memory CD4+ T cells from blood. This clonotype was sampled from a woman aged 40 to 50 with type 1 diabetes. The CDR3: CASGLAGGETQYF. The DNA for the CDR3 is TGTGCCAGCGGACTAGCGGGAGGGGAGACCCAGTACTTC.